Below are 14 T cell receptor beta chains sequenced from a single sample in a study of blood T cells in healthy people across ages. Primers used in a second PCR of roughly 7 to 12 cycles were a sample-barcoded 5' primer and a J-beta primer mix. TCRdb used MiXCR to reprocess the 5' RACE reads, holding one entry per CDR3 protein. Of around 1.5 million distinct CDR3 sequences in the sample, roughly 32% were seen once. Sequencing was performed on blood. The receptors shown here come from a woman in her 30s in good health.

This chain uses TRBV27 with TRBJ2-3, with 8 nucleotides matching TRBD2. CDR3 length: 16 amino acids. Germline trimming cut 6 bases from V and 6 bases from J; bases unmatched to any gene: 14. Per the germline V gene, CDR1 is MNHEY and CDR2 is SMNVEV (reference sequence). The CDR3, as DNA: TGTGCCAGCAGCAGGACTAGCAAGGTCGTTGGGGATACGCAGTATTTT. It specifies CASSRTSKVVGDTQYF.

This CDR3 reads CSASGLAGSNNEQFF. In DNA form, the CDR3 reads TGCAGTGCCAGTGGACTAGCGGGCTCAAACAATGAGCAGTTCTTC. The V gene is TRBV20-1, the J gene TRBJ2-1; 11 nucleotides match TRBD2. Trimming removed 6 bases from V and 5 bases from J; junction bases left unmatched: 9. Germline V gene lookup returns CDR1 DFQATT and CDR2 SNEGSKA (reference sequence). The CDR3 runs to 15 residues.

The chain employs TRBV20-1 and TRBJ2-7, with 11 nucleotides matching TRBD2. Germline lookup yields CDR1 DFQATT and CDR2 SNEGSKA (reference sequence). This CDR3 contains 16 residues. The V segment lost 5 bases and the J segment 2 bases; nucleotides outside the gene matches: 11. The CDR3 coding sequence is TGCAGTGCTTCCACCGGGCTAGCGGGAGGAACCTACGAGCAGTACTTC. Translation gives CSASTGLAGGTYEQYF.

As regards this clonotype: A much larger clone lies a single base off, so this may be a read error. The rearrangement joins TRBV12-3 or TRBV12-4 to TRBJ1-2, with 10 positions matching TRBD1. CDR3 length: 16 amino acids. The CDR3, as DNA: TGTGCCAGCAGTTTAGAGAGACAGGGGGCGAGGAGCGGCTACAACTTC. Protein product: CASSLERQGARSGYNF.

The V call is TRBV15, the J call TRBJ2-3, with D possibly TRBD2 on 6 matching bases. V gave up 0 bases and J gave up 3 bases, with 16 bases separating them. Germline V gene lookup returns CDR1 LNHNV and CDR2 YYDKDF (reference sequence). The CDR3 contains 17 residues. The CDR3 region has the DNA TGTGCCACCAGCAGAGATGGAGGACTACTAGTTACAGATACGCAGTATTTT. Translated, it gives CATSRDGGLLVTDTQYF. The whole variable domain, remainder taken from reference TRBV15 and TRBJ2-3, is DAMVIQNPRYQVTQFGKPVTLSCSQTLNHNVMYWYQQKSSQAPKLLFHYYDKDFNNEADTPDNFQSRRPNTSFCFLDIRSPGLGDTAMYLCATSRDGGLLVTDTQYFGPGTRLTVL.

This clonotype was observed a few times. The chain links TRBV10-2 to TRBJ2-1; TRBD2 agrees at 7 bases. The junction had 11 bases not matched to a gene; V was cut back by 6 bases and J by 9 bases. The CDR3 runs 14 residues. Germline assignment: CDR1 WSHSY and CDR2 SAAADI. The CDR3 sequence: CASRAGLGYTEQFF. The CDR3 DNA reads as TGCGCCAGCAGGGCTGGACTAGGGTATACTGAGCAGTTCTTC.

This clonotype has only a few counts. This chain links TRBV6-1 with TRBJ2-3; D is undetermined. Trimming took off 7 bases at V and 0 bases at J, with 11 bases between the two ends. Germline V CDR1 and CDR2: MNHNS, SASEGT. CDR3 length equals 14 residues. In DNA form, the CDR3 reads TGTGCCAGCACCCGCGGTTCTAGCACAGATACGCAGTATTTT. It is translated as CASTRGSSTDTQYF.

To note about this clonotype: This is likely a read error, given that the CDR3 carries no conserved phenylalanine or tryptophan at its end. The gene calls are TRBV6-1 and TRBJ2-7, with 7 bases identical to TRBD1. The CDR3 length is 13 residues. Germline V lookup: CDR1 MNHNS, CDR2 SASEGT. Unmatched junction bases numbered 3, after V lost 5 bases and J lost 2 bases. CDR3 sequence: CASSRDSPYEQYS. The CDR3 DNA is TGTGCCAGCAGTAGGGACAGCCCCTACGAGCAGTACTCC.

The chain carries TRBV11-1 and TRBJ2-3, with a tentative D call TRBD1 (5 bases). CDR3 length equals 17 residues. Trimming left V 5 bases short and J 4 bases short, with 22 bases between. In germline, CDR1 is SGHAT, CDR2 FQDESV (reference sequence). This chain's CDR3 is CASSPQGLGKGADTQYF. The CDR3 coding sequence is TGTGCCAGCAGCCCCCAAGGCTTAGGGAAAGGGGCAGATACGCAGTATTTT.

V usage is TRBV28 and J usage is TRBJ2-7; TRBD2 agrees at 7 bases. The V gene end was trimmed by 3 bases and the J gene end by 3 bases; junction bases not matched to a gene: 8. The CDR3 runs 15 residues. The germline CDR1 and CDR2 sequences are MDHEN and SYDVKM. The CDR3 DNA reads TGTGCCAGCAGTTTGGTCGCGGGAGTAGGCTACGAGCAGTACTTC. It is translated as CASSLVAGVGYEQYF.

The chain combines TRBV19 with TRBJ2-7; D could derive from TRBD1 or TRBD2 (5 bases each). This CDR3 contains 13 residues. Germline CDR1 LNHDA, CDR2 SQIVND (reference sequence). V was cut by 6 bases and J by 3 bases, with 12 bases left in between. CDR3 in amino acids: CASSVGVLYEQYF. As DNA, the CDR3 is TGTGCCAGTAGCGTGGGGGTTCTCTACGAGCAGTACTTC.

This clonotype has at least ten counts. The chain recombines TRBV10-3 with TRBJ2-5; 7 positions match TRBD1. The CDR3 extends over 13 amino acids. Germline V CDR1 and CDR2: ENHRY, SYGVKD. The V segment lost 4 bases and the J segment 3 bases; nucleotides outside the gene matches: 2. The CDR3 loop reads CAISAQGEETQYF. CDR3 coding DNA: TGTGCCATCAGTGCCCAGGGGGAAGAGACCCAGTACTTC.

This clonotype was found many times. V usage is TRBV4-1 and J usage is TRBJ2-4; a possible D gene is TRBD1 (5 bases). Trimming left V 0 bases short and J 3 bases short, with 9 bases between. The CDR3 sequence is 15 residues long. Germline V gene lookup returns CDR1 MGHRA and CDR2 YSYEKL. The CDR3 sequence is CASSQEQGDKNIQYF. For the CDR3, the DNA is TGCGCCAGCAGCCAAGAACAAGGGGACAAAAACATTCAGTACTTC.

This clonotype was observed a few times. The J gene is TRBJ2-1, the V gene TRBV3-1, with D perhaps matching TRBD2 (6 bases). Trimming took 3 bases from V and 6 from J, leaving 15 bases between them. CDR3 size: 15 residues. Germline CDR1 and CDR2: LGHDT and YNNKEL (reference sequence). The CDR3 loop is CASSHATRGSNEQFF. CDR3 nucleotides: TGTGCCAGCAGCCACGCAACGCGGGGAAGCAATGAGCAGTTCTTC.